The clone carrying this T cell receptor (beta chain) was seen only a few times. Its antigen is as yet unknown. CDR3 length: 11 amino acids. The germline V gene has CDR1 KGHSH and CDR2 LQKENI. The V and J ends lost 3 bases and 6 bases respectively, with 4 bases between them. The sample originates from a study of T-cell memory formation after mild COVID-19. Across the study: TCR clusters were mostly donor specific.

5'RACE primed from the constant segment yielded TCR alpha and TCR beta cDNA libraries bearing sample barcodes and UMIs. MiXCR, run by TCRdb on the 5' RACE reads, gives a single entry per CDR3 protein. The sample lists 530,000 or so distinct CDR3 sequences; 17% were seen once. The study, taken as a whole, reports: Mainly CM and EM harbored the contracting CD4+ clones; mainly EMRA harbored the CD8+ ones. Within pre-infection memory, some responding clones were found, suggesting cross-reactive memory joined.

The chain joins TRBV18 to TRBJ2-3, with D hard to call. This sequence was found in an adult woman who had mild COVID-19 (a few samples of this study predate the infection). Cell type and time point are not known. Material: PBMCs or a T cell subset sorted from them (not recorded which). The CDR3 here is CASSPEDTQYF. Here the CDR3 DNA reads TGTGCCAGCTCACCGGAGGATACGCAGTATTTT.